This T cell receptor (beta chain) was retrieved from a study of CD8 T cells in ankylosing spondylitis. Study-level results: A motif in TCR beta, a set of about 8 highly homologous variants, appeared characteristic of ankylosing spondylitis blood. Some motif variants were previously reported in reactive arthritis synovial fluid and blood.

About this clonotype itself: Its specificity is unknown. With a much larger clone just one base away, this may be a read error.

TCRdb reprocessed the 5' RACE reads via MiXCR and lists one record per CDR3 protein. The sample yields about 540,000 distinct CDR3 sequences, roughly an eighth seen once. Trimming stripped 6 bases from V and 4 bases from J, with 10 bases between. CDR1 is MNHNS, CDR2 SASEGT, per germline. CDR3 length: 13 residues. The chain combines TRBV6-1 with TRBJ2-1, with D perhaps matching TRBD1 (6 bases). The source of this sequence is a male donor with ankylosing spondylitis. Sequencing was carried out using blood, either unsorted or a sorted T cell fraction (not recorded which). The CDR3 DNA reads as TGTGCCAGCAGCCGAACAGGGTACAATGAGCAGTTCTTC. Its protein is CASSRTGYNEQFF.